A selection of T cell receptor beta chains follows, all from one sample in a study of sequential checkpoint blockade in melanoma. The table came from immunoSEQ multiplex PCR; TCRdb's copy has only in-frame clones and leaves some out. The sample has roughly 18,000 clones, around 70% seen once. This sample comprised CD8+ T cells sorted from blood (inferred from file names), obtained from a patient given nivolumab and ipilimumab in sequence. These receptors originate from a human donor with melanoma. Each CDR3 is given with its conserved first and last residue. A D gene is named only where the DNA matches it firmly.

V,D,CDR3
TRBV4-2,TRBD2,CASSSGNLLAGGHNEQFF
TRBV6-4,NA,CASSDSGGPSEAFF
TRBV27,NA,CASSLGRYNEQFF
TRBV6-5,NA,CASSPGQWIRYEQYF
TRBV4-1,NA,CASGRRTDTEAFF
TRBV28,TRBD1,CASSYGTGASGNTIYF
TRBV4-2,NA,CASSQARGETQYF
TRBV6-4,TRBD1,CASSASGGPDTQYF
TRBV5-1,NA,CASSLRPGGRLFF
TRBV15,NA,CATSREGGSSYEQYF
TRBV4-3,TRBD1,CASSQGKFVTGGYEQFF
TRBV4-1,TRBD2,CASSQSERGRKETQYF
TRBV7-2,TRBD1,CASSLEGALGTNQPQHF
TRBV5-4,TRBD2,CASSSGGSYEQYF
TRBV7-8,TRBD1,CASRTGTGVFVTNEKLFF
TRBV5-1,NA,CASSLVGGEQFF
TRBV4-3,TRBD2,CASSQGTSYEQYF
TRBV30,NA,CAWSLNGGRGEAFF
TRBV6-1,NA,CASSEVTGTEAFF
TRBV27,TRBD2,CASSLGTTSNEQYF
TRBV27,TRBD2,CASSFTTSFEQYF
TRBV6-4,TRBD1,CASSLQGASRDGYTF
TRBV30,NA,CAWSLNYEPGILITGELFF
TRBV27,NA,CASSLSPVRDEQFF
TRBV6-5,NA,CASSFLRDNNYGYTF
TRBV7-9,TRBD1,CATPSPGQGLYNGYTF
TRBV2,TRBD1,CASWGLGTGDEQYF
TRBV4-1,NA,CASSPLSGGTNEQFF
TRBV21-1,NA,CASRKPGQGPWGYTF
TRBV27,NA,CASSSAGDSYNSPLHF
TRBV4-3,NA,CASSQTLISPPLHF
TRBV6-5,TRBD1,CASSPTGGRKYF
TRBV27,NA,CASSLSWTDPYEQYF
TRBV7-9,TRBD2,CASSLSETSRNEQFF
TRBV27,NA,CASAYQGWDTEAFF
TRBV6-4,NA,CASSEEGGVASNEQFF
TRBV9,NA,CASSVTGSYEQYF
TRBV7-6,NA,CASSLGGAEAFF
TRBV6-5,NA,CASSPGAEAFF
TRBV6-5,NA,CASSYQTEYEQYF
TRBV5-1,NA,CASSLEAYNSPLHF